This record looks at one T cell receptor beta chain sequence and its context. Its antigen is unknown. The CDR3 is made up of 18 amino acids. From germline, CDR1 is SGHRS and CDR2 YFSETQ. The V and J ends lost 0 bases and 0 bases, in that order; junction bases with no gene match: 5. A sample-barcoded 5' primer and a J-beta primer mix were used in a second PCR of about 7 to 11 cycles. In TCRdb, the 5' RACE reads were re-called with MiXCR into one record per CDR3 protein. This table holds about 1.1 million distinct CDR3 sequences, under 40% found once. PBMCs numbering at least 6.5 million were isolated per sample. The sample originates from a study of blood T cells in healthy people across ages. Study-wide results and caveats: Donor CMV status was unknown, possibly confounding expanded clonotype changes. TCR beta diversity per million T cells fell roughly linearly with age.

The J gene is TRBJ2-3, the V gene TRBV5-1; 12 bases map to TRBD2. Sequencing was performed on blood. This clonotype was sampled from a young man in good health. The CDR3 reads CASSLGLAGVHSTDTQYF. In DNA, the CDR3 is TGCGCCAGCAGCTTGGGACTAGCGGGGGTCCATAGCACAGATACGCAGTATTTT.